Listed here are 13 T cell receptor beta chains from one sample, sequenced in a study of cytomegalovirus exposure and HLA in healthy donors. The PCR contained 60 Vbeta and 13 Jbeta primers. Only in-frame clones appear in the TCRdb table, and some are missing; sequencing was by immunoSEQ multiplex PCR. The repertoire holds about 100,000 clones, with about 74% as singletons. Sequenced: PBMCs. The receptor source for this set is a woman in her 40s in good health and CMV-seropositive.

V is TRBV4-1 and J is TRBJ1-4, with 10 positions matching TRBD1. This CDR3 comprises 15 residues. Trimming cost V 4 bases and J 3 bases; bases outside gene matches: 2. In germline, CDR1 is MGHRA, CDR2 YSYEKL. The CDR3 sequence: CASSLGQGANEKLFF. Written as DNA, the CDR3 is TGCGCCAGCAGCCTAGGACAGGGGGCTAATGAAAAACTGTTTTTT.

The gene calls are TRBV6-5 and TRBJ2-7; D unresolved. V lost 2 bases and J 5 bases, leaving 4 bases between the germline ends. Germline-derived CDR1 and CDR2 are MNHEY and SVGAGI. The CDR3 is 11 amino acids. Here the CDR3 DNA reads TGTGCCAGCAGTTACCTTCACGAGCAGTACTTC. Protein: CASSYLHEQYF.

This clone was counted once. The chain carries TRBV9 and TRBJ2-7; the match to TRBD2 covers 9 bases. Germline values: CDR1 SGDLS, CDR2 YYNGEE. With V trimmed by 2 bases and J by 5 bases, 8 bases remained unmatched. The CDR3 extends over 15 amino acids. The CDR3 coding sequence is TGTGCCAGCAGCGTTTCCGGGACTAGCAAACACGAGCAGTACTTC. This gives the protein CASSVSGTSKHEQYF.

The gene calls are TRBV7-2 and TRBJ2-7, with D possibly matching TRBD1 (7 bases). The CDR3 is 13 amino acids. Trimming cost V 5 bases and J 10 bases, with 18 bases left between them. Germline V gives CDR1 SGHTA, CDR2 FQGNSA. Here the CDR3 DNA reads TGTGCCAGCAGCCCACGACAGGGAGGAGAACAGTACTTC. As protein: CASSPRQGGEQYF.

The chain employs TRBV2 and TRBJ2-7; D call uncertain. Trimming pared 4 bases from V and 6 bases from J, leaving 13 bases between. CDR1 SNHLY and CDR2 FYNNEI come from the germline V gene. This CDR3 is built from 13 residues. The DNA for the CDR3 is TGTGCCAGCAGTGGTGAGAGGTTCGGCGAGCAGTACTTC. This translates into CASSGERFGEQYF.

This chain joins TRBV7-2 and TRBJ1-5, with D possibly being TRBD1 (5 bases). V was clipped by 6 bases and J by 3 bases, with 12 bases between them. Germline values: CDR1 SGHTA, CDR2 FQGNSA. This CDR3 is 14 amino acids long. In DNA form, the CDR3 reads TGTGCCAGCAGTCCACAGGCCAACAATCAGCCCCAGCATTTT. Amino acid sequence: CASSPQANNQPQHF.

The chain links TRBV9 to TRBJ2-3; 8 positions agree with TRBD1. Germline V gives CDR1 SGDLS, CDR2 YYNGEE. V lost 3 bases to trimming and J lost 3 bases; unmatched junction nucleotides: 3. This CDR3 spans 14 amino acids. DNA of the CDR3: TGTGCCAGCAGCGCTGGACAGGGAACAGATACGCAGTATTTT. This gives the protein CASSAGQGTDTQYF.

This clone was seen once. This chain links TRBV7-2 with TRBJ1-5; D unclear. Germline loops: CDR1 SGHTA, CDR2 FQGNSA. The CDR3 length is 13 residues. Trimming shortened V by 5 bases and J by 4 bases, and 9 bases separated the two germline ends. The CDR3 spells CASSGERNQPQHF. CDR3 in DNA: TGTGCCAGCAGCGGGGAGAGAAATCAGCCCCAGCATTTT.

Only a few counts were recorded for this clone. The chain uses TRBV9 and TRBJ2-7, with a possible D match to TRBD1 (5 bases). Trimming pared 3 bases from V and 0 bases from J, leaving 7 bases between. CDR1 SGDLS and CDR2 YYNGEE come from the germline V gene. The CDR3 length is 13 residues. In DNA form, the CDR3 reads TGTGCCAGCAGCGCGGACAACTCCTACGAGCAGTACTTC. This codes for CASSADNSYEQYF.

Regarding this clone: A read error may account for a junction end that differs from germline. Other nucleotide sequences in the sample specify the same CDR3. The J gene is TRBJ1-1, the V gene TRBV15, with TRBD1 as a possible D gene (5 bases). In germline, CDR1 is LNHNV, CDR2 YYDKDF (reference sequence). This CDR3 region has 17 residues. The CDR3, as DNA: TGTGCCACTAGCAGAGATCCCCGGCCAGGGATGAACACTGAAGCTTTCTTT. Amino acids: CATSRDPRPGMNTEAFF. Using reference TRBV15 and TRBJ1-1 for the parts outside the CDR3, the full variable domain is DAMVIQNPRYQVTQFGKPVTLSCSQTLNHNVMYWYQQKSSQAPKLLFHYYDKDFNNEADTPDNFQSRRPNTSFCFLDIRSPGLGDTAMYLCATSRDPRPGMNTEAFFGQGTRLTVV.

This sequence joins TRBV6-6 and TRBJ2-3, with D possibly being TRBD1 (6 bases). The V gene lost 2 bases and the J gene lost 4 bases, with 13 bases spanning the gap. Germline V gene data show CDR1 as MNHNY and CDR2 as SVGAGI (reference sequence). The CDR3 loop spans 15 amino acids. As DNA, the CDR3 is TGTGCCAGCAGTTACGGAGACCCAGGGGCAGATACGCAGTATTTT. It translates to CASSYGDPGADTQYF.

In DNA, the CDR3 is TGTGCCAGTAGTATGGACAGGGGTTGGGGTCAGCCCCAGCATTTT. Amino acid sequence: CASSMDRGWGQPQHF. J is TRBJ1-5 and V is TRBV19; 9 bases map to TRBD1. CDR3 size: 15 residues. Germline values: CDR1 LNHDA, CDR2 SQIVND (reference sequence). The V and J ends lost 3 bases and 6 bases, in that order; junction bases with no gene match: 6.

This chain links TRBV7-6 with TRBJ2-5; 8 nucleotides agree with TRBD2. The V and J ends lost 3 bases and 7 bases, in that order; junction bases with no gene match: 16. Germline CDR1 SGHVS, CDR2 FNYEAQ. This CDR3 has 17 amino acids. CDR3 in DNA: TGTGCCAGCAGCTTGCGGACTAGCAACAGATGGGGCGGGACCCAGTACTTC. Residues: CASSLRTSNRWGGTQYF.